The T cell receptor (beta chain) described here comes from a study of T-cell reconstitution after alpha-beta-depleted transplantation in children. Regarding this clonotype: This may be a read error, as it is one base from a much larger clone.

For TCRbeta, the library was prepared with unique molecular identifiers. Each CDR3 protein is one row after TCRdb ran MiXCR on the PCR reads. The data hold 200,000 to 250,000 distinct CDR3 sequences, with around 8.9% observed a single time. V gave up 6 bases and J gave up 12 bases; unmatched junction bases: 10. The CDR3 is 14 amino acids. The germline gives CDR1 SNHLY, CDR2 FYNNEI. The V and J genes are TRBV2 and TRBJ1-6, with 8 bases lining up with TRBD1. Here the sequenced sample was PBMCs from the stem cell graft donor, taken from the stem cell graft. This TCR was sampled from a human donor who donated a stem cell graft to a child with SCID. CDR3 residues: CASSNGQGGLPLHF. CDR3 bases: TGTGCCAGCAGCAACGGACAGGGTGGCTTACCCCTCCACTTT. The full variable domain, its missing parts supplied by reference TRBV2 and TRBJ1-6, is EPEVTQTPSHQVTQMGQEVILRCVPISNHLYFYWYRQILGQKVEFLVSFYNNEISEKSEIFDDQFSVERPDGSNFTLKIRSTKLEDSAMYFCASSNGQGGLPLHFGNGTRLTVT.